The rows below give T cell receptor beta chains drawn from one sample of a study of T cell responses to AZD1222 COVID-19 vaccine. The repertoire was sequenced with immunoSEQ multiplex PCR; TCRdb's copy has only in-frame clones and lacks some. The profile covers 160,000 or so clones, with 85% to 95% appearing a single time and around 1.5% taken by the ten largest. This specimen was peripheral blood, taken 28 days after the second AZD1222 dose. The receptor source for this set is an adult who received the AZD1222 COVID-19 vaccine. CDR3s include the opening cysteine and the closing phenylalanine or tryptophan. A D gene is named only where the DNA matches it firmly. Clone size is shown for a subset of rows, as once, few, many or a class of expanded clone.

v_call: TRBV9; clone_size: .; j_call: TRBJ1-6; d_call: .; cdr3_nt: TGTGCCAGCAGCGTAACCCCACAGGGTAATAATTCACCCCTCCACTTT; cdr3_aa: CASSVTPQGNNSPLHF
v_call: TRBV3-1/TRBV3-2; clone_size: .; j_call: TRBJ2-1; d_call: TRBD2; cdr3_nt: TGTGCCAGCAGCCAAGATCTCCTAGCGGGGGACAGCTCCTACAATGAGCAGTTCTTC; cdr3_aa: CASSQDLLAGDSSYNEQFF
v_call: TRBV29-1; clone_size: .; j_call: TRBJ2-1; d_call: TRBD2; cdr3_nt: TGCAGCGTTGAAGACCCTAGCGGTTGGTACAATGAGCAGTTCTTC; cdr3_aa: CSVEDPSGWYNEQFF
v_call: TRBV6-5; clone_size: once; j_call: TRBJ2-3; d_call: TRBD2; cdr3_nt: TGTGCCAGCAGTCGGACTAGTGCAGATACGCAGTATTTT; cdr3_aa: CASSRTSADTQYF
v_call: TRBV19; clone_size: .; j_call: TRBJ1-2; d_call: .; cdr3_nt: TGTGCCAGTAGCGAACAGGGTAACTATGGCTACACCTTC; cdr3_aa: CASSEQGNYGYTF
v_call: TRBV28; clone_size: .; j_call: TRBJ1-4; d_call: .; cdr3_nt: TGTGCCAGCGGGAGTGGATGGGAAAAACTGTTTTTT; cdr3_aa: CASGSGWEKLFF
v_call: TRBV18; clone_size: .; j_call: TRBJ1-1; d_call: .; cdr3_nt: TGTGCCAGCTCACCTCAGGAGGGAAACACTGAAGCTTTCTTT; cdr3_aa: CASSPQEGNTEAFF
v_call: TRBV6-5; clone_size: .; j_call: TRBJ2-7; d_call: .; cdr3_nt: TGTGCCAGCAGTTCTCCCTCCCGGGACAATTCCTACGAGCAGTACTTC; cdr3_aa: CASSSPSRDNSYEQYF
v_call: TRBV5-1; clone_size: .; j_call: TRBJ1-2; d_call: TRBD1; cdr3_nt: TGCGCCAGCAGCTTGGGGAGACAGGGGGCAGGAGGCTACACCTTC; cdr3_aa: CASSLGRQGAGGYTF
v_call: TRBV30; clone_size: .; j_call: TRBJ2-2; d_call: TRBD2; cdr3_nt: TGTGCCTGGGGGGGGGTCTCCCTCTCCACCGGGGAGCTGTTTTTT; cdr3_aa: CAWGGVSLSTGELFF
v_call: TRBV12-3/TRBV12-4; clone_size: .; j_call: TRBJ2-7; d_call: .; cdr3_nt: TGTGCCAGCAGTTTGTACAGGGTCTACGAGCAGTACTTC; cdr3_aa: CASSLYRVYEQYF
v_call: TRBV5-1; clone_size: .; j_call: TRBJ2-5; d_call: .; cdr3_nt: TGCGCCAGCAGCTTAAGGCCAGCGGGTAAAGAGACCCAGTACTTC; cdr3_aa: CASSLRPAGKETQYF
v_call: TRBV28; clone_size: .; j_call: TRBJ2-5; d_call: .; cdr3_nt: TGTGCCAGCAGACGTAGCGTAGAGACCCAGTACTTC; cdr3_aa: CASRRSVETQYF
v_call: TRBV21-1; clone_size: .; j_call: TRBJ1-4; d_call: .; cdr3_nt: TGTGCCAGCAGCATCCCCGGCCGGGACAGGGATGAAAAACTGTTTTTT; cdr3_aa: CASSIPGRDRDEKLFF